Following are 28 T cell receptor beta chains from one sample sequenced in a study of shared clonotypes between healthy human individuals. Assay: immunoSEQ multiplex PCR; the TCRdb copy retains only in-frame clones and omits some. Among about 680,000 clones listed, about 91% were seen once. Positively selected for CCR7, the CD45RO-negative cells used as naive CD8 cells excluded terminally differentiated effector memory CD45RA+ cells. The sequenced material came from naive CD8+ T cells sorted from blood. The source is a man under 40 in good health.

The CDR3 DNA sequence: TGTGCCAGCACACATCACAGTGGGGGCACAGATACGCAGTATTTT. Protein sequence: CASTHHSGGTDTQYF. The rearrangement links TRBV27 to TRBJ2-3, with D unresolved. The ends were cut back, 7 bases at V and 1 base at J, with 15 bases in the middle. From germline, CDR1 is MNHEY and CDR2 SMNVEV (reference sequence). The CDR3 is 15 amino acids.

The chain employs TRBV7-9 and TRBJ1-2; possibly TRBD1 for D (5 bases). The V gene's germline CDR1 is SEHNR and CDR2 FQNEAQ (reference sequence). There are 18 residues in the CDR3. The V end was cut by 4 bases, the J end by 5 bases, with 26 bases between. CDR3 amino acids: CASSSYLRDGAYSYGYTF. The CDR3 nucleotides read TGTGCCAGCAGCTCTTATCTCCGGGACGGAGCATACTCTTATGGCTACACCTTC.

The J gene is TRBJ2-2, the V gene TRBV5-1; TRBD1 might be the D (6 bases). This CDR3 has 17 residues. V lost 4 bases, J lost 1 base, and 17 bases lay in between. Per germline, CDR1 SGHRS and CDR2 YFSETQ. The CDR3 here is CASSPQGGRGNTGELFF. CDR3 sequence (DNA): TGCGCCAGCAGCCCTCAAGGGGGACGTGGGAACACCGGGGAGCTGTTTTTT.

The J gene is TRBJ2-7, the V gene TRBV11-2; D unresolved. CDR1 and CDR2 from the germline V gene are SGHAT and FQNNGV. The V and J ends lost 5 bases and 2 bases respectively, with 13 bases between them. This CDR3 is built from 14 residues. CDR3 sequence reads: CASSKVTNAYEQYF. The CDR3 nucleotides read TGTGCCAGCAGCAAAGTCACTAACGCCTACGAGCAGTACTTC.

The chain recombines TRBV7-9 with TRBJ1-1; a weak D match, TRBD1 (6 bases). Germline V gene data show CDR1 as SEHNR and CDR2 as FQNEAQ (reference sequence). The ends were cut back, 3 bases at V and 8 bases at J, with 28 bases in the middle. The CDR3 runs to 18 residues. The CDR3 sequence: CASSLGPMETGRRLEAFF. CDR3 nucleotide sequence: TGTGCCAGCAGCTTGGGGCCTATGGAGACAGGCCGGCGTCTCGAAGCTTTCTTT.

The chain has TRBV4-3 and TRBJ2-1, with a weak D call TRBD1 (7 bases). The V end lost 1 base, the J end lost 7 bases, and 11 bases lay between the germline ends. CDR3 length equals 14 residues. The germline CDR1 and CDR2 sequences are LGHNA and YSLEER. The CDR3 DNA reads TGCGCCAGCAGCCAAGGGAGGGGGCGGAATGAGCAGTTCTTC. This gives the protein CASSQGRGRNEQFF.

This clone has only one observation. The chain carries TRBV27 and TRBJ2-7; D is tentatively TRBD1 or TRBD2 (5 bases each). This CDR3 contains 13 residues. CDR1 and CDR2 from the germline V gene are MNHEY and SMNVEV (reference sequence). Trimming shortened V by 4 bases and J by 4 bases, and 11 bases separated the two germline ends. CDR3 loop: CASSWGRRYEQYF. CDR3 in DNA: TGTGCCAGCAGTTGGGGCAGGAGGTACGAGCAGTACTTC.

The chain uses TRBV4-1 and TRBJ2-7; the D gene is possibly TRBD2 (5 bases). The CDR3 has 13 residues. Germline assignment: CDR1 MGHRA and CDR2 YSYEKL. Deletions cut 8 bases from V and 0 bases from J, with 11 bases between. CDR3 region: CASGGVSSYEQYF. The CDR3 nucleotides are TGCGCCAGCGGAGGTGTTAGCTCCTACGAGCAGTACTTC.

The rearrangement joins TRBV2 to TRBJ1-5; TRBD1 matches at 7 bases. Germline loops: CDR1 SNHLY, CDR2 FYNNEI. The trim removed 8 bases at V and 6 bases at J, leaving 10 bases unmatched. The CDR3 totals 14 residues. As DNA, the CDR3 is TGTGCCAGCCGAACGCCCGGGACAGCTCAGCCCCAGCATTTT. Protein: CASRTPGTAQPQHF.

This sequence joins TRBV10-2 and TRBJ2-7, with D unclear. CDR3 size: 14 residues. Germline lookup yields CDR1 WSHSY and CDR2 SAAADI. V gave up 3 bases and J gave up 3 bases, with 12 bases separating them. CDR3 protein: CASSEALGIYEQYF. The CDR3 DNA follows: TGCGCCAGCAGTGAAGCTCTAGGGATCTACGAGCAGTACTTC.

DNA for the CDR3: TGTGCCAGCAGCCACATGAGACAGGGTGTGTACGAGCAGTACTTC. Protein: CASSHMRQGVYEQYF. This chain links TRBV13 with TRBJ2-7; 7 positions agree with TRBD1. Germline V gives CDR1 PRHDT, CDR2 FYEKMQ (reference sequence). J gave up 4 bases and V 5 bases, and 11 bases lay outside the gene matches. This CDR3 comprises 15 residues. Based on the CDR3 plus reference TRBV13 and TRBJ2-7, the full variable domain is AAGVIQSPRHLIKEKRETATLKCYPIPRHDTVYWYQQGPGQDPQFLISFYEKMQSDKGSIPDRFSAQQFSDYHSELNMSSLELGDSALYFCASSHMRQGVYEQYFGPGTRLTVT.

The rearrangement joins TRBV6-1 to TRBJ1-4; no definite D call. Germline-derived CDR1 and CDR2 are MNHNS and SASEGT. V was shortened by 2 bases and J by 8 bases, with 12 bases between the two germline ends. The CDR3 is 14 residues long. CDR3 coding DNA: TGTGCCAGCAGTGAAATGCGGTTTTGGGAAAAACTGTTTTTT. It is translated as CASSEMRFWEKLFF.

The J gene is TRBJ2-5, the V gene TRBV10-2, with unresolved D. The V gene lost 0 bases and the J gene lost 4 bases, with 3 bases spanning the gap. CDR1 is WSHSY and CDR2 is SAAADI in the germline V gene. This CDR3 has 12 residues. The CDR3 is CASSESRETQYF. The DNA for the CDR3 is TGCGCCAGCAGTGAGTCGCGAGAGACCCAGTACTTC.

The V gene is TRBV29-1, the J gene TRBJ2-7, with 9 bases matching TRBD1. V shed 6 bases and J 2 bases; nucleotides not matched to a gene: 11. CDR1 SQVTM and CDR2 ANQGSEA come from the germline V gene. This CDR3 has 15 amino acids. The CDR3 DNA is TGCAGCGTCGCGGGACAGGGAATACAAACCTACGAGCAGTACTTC. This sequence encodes CSVAGQGIQTYEQYF.

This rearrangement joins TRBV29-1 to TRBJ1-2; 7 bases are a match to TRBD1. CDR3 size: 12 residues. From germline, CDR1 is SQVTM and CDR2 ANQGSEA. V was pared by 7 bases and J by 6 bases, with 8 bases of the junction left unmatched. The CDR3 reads CSGLGGADGYTF. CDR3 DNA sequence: TGCAGCGGGTTAGGGGGCGCGGATGGCTACACCTTC. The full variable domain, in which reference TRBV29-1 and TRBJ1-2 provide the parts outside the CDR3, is SAVISQKPSRDICQRGTSLTIQCQVDSQVTMMFWYRQQPGQSLTLIATANQGSEATYESGFVIDKFPISRPNLTFSTLTVSNMSPEDSSIYLCSGLGGADGYTFGSGTRLTVV.

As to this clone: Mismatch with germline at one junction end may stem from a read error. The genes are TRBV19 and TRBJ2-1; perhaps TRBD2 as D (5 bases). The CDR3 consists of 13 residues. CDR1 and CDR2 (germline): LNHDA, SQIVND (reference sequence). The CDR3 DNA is TGTGCCAGTAGCGAGCGGTCCTACGATGAGCAGTTCTTC. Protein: CASSERSYDEQFF.

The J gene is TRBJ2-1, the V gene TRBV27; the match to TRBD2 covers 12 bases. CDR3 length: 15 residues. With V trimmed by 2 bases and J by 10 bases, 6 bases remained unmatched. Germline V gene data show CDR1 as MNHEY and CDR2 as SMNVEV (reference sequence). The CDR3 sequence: CASSLLAGGPAEQFF. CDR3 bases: TGTGCCAGCAGTTTACTAGCGGGAGGGCCGGCCGAGCAGTTCTTC.

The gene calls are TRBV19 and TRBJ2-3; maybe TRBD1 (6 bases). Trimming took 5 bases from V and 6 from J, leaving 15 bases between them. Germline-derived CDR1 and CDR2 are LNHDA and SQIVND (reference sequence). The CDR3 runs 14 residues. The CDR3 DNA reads TGTGCCAGTAGTTCAACAGGGATCGTGGATACGCAGTATTTT. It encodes CASSSTGIVDTQYF.

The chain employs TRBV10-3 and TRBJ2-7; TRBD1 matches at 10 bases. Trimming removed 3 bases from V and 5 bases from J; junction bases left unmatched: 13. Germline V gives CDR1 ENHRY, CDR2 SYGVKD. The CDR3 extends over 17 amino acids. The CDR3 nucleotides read TGTGCCATCAGTGACCCCCTTACCCGGGACAGGGGCGACGAGCAGTACTTC. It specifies CAISDPLTRDRGDEQYF.

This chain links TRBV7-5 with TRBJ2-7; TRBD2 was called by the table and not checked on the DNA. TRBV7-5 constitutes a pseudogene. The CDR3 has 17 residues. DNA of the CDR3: TGTGAGGCGTACCAACTAGCGGGAGAATACCCAACCTACGAGCAGTACTTC. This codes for CEAYQLAGEYPTYEQYF.

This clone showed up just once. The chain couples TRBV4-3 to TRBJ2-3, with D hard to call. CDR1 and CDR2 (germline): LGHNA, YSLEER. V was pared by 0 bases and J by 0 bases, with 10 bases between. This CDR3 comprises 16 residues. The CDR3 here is CASSQDPAPSTDTQYF. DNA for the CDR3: TGCGCCAGCAGCCAAGATCCCGCCCCTAGCACAGATACGCAGTATTTT.

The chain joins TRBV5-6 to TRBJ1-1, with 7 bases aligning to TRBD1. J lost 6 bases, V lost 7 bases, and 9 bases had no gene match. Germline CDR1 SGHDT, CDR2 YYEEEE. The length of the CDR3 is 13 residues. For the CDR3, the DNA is TGTGCCAGCTCCCCGACAGGGTTCGCTGAAGCTTTCTTT. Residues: CASSPTGFAEAFF.

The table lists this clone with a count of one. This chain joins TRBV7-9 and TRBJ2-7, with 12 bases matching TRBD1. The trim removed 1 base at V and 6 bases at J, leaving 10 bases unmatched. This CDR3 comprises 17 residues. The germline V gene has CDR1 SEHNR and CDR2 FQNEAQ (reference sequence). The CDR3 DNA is TGTGCCAGCAGCTTAGAGGCCACGGGACAGGGGGCACTCGAGCAGTACTTC. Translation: CASSLEATGQGALEQYF.

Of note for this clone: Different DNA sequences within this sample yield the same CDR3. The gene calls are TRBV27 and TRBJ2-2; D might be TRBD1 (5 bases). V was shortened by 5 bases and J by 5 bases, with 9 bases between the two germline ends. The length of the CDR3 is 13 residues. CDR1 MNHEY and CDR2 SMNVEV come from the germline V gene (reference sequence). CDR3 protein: CASSPTVTGELFF. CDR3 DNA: TGTGCCAGCAGTCCGACAGTAACCGGGGAGCTGTTTTTT.

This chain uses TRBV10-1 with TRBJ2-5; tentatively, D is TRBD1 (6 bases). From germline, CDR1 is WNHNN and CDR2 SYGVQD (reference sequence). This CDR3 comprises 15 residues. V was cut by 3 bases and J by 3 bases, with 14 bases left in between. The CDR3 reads CASSDGQGYKETQYF. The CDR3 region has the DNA TGCGCCAGCAGTGACGGGCAGGGGTACAAAGAGACCCAGTACTTC.

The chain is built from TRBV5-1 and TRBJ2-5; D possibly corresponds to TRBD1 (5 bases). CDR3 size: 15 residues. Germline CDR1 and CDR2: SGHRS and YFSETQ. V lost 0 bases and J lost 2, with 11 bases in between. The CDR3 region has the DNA TGCGCCAGCAGCTTGGGTCCAGGGTTTCAAGAGACCCAGTACTTC. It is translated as CASSLGPGFQETQYF.

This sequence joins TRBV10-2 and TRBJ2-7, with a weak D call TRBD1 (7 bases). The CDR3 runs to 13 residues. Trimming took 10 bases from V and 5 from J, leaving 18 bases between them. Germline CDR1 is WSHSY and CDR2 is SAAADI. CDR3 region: CATGGQTAHEQYF. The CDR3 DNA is TGCGCCACCGGGGGACAGACGGCCCACGAGCAGTACTTC.

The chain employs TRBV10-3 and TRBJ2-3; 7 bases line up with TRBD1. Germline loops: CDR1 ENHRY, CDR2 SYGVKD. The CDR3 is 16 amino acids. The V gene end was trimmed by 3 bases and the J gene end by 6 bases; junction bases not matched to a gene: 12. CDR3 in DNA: TGTGCCATCAGTGACGTCAGAGGGACAGATAGGGATACGCAGTATTTT. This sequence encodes CAISDVRGTDRDTQYF.